Listed here are 11 T cell receptor beta chains from one sample, sequenced in a study of CD4 T cells in relation to SARS-CoV-2 and coronaviruses. Their specific antigens are unknown. The repertoire was sequenced with immunoSEQ multiplex PCR; TCRdb's copy has only in-frame clones and lacks some. The data show more than 35,000 clones, under 80% seen once. The sequencing sample was made of memory CD4+ T cells from PBMCs, cultured in vitro. The receptor set was obtained from an adult with COVID-19.

The rearrangement joins TRBV27 to TRBJ1-1, with a possible D match to TRBD1 (5 bases). The V end lost 3 bases, the J end lost 1 base, and 12 bases lay between the germline ends. Germline V gene sequence: CDR1 MNHEY, CDR2 SMNVEV (reference sequence). This CDR3 is 15 amino acids long. CDR3 nucleotides: TGTGCCAGCAGTTTCCATGGGGGTACGAACACTGAAGCTTTCTTT. This sequence encodes CASSFHGGTNTEAFF.

V usage is TRBV19 and J usage is TRBJ2-1; 11 nucleotides agree with TRBD2. Germline assignment: CDR1 LNHDA and CDR2 SQIVND (reference sequence). The CDR3 contains 15 residues. V trimming: 4 bases; J trimming: 7 bases; junction bases outside the gene matches: 6. CDR3 amino acids: CASSTLAGDRNEQFF. Written as DNA, the CDR3 is TGTGCCAGTAGTACACTAGCGGGAGATCGGAATGAGCAGTTCTTC.

The chain has TRBV24-1 and TRBJ2-2, with TRBD1 matching over 11 bases. V was clipped by 4 bases and J by 7 bases; unmatched bases: 7. Germline V gene lookup returns CDR1 KGHDR and CDR2 SFDVKD. CDR3 length: 16 residues. The CDR3, as DNA: TGTGCCACCAGTGACTCGGACAGGGGGCAAGTCGGGGAGCTGTTTTTT. Protein: CATSDSDRGQVGELFF.

V and J are TRBV5-1 and TRBJ2-3; weak D call: TRBD1 (7 bases). This CDR3 contains 15 residues. CDR1 is SGHRS, CDR2 YFSETQ, per germline. Trimming stripped 2 bases from V and 5 bases from J, with 15 bases between. This CDR3 reads CASSFAGQLLDTQYF. The CDR3 region has the DNA TGCGCCAGCAGCTTTGCGGGACAGCTGCTAGATACGCAGTATTTT.

This clone has just a few counts. V gene TRBV30 combines with J gene TRBJ1-2, with D unresolved. The V gene's germline CDR1 is GTSNPN and CDR2 SVGIG (reference sequence). The CDR3 has 13 residues. V lost 0 bases to trimming and J lost 2 bases, with 7 bases between them. The CDR3 nucleotides read TGTGCCTGGAGTGTACTCGGGAACTATGGCTACACCTTC. It translates to CAWSVLGNYGYTF.

The genes are TRBV5-6 and TRBJ1-4, with a possible D match to TRBD1 (6 bases). Germline-derived CDR1 and CDR2 are SGHDT and YYEEEE. Trimming took off 1 base at V and 6 bases at J, with 13 bases between the two ends. This CDR3 region has 15 residues. CDR3: CASSLWGPRDEKLFF. As DNA, the CDR3 is TGTGCCAGCAGCTTGTGGGGGCCTCGGGATGAAAAACTGTTTTTT.

The genes are TRBV7-3 and TRBJ1-1, with D possibly TRBD1 on 5 matching bases. V dropped 4 bases and J dropped 6 bases, with 12 bases sitting between them. CDR3 length: 13 amino acids. Germline CDR1 SGHTA, CDR2 FQGTGA. As DNA, the CDR3 is TGTGCCAGCAGCTCGGTATGGGGCGCTGAAGCTTTCTTT. Amino acid sequence: CASSSVWGAEAFF. Variable domain in full (rest from reference TRBV7-3 and TRBJ1-1): GAGVSQTPSNKVTEKGKYVELRCDPISGHTALYWYRQSLGQGPEFLIYFQGTGAADDSGLPNDRFFAVRPEGSVSTLKIQRTERGDSAVYLCASSSVWGAEAFFGQGTRLTVV.

This clone was seen just once. The V and J genes are TRBV19 and TRBJ2-5, with D perhaps TRBD1 or TRBD2 (5 bases each). There are 15 residues in the CDR3. Trimming took 6 bases from V and 4 from J, leaving 18 bases between them. Germline CDR1 reads LNHDA; CDR2 reads SQIVND (reference sequence). CDR3 in DNA: TGTGCCAGTAGCCCGGGGCCCGCTGCGAGAGAGACCCAGTACTTC. Its translation: CASSPGPAARETQYF.

The table lists this clone with a few counts. This rearrangement joins TRBV1 to TRBJ1-2; TRBD1, the D gene given by the table, was not confirmed from the DNA. TRBV1 constitutes a pseudogene. The length of the CDR3 is 14 residues. The CDR3 DNA reads TGCACCAGCAGCCATACAGGCAGTGTCTATGGCTACACCTTC. It codes for CTSSHTGSVYGYTF.

The rearrangement links TRBV6-2 or TRBV6-3 to TRBJ2-7, with 11 bases matching TRBD1. The CDR3 is 15 residues long. J lost 3 bases, V lost 5 bases, and 6 bases had no gene match. Per germline, CDR1 MNHEY and CDR2 SVGEGT. The CDR3 reads CASSARDRGNYEQYF. The CDR3 bases are TGTGCCAGCAGTGCCCGGGACAGGGGGAACTACGAGCAGTACTTC.

This clone has more than one count but fewer than ten. The chain is built from TRBV12-3 or TRBV12-4 and TRBJ2-7, with D hard to call. The V end was cut by 3 bases, the J end by 5 bases, with 5 bases between. The CDR3 runs 11 residues. For the CDR3, the DNA is TGTGCCAGCAGTTTGAGGAACGAGCAGTACTTC. This codes for CASSLRNEQYF.